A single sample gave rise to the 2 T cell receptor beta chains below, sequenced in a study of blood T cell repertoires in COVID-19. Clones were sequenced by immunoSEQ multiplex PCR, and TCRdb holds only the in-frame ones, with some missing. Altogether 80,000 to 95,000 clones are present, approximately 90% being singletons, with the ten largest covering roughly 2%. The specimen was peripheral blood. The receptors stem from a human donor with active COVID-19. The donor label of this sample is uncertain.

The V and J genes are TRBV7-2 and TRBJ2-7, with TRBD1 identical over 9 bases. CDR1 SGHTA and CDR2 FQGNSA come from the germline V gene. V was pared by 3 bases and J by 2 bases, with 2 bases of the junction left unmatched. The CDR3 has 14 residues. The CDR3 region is CASSLGTGPYEQYF. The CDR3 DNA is TGTGCCAGCAGCTTGGGGACAGGGCCCTACGAGCAGTACTTC.

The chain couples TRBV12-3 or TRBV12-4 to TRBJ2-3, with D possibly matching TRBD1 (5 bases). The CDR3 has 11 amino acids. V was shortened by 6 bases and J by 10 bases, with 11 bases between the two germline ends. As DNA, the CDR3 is TGTGCCAGCAGCCGTGAAGGGGCGCAGTATTTT. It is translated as CASSREGAQYF.